These 13 T cell receptor beta chains were all obtained from the same sample, sequenced in a study of CD8 T cells in Susac syndrome. RNA in amounts of roughly 0.45 to 1 ug was reverse transcribed with random hexamers. TCRdb processed the immunoSEQ multiplex PCR reads anew with MiXCR; each CDR3 protein has one entry. Of some 150,000 distinct CDR3 sequences listed, about 94% are singletons. The sequenced material came from CD8+ T cells from PBMCs. Every receptor here comes from a human donor with multiple sclerosis.

The chain carries TRBV27 and TRBJ1-1; 7 bases align to TRBD1. In germline, CDR1 is MNHEY, CDR2 SMNVEV (reference sequence). The CDR3 spans 15 residues. Trimming at V came to 4 bases and at J to 0 bases, leaving 5 bases not matched to a gene. CDR3 coding DNA: TGTGCCAGCAGTTCGCGGACAGGACTGAACACTGAAGCTTTCTTT. Amino acids: CASSSRTGLNTEAFF.

V gene TRBV14 combines with J gene TRBJ2-5; D remains ambiguous. The CDR3 extends over 11 amino acids. Germline CDR1 is SGHDN and CDR2 is FVKESK. V was pared by 4 bases and J by 4 bases, with 4 bases between. CDR3 nucleotide sequence: TGTGCCAGCAGCCCCTTAGAGACCCAGTACTTC. Amino acid sequence: CASSPLETQYF.

The CDR3 loop reads CSVWLTGELFF. In DNA, the CDR3 is TGCAGCGTTTGGCTCACCGGGGAGCTGTTTTTT. The J gene is TRBJ2-2, the V gene TRBV29-1; D is undetermined. Between the trimmed V and J ends, which lost 5 bases and 4 bases, there was a span of 5 bases. This CDR3 has 11 residues. The V gene's germline CDR1 is SQVTM and CDR2 ANQGSEA.

V gene TRBV13 combines with J gene TRBJ2-5; the D gene is possibly TRBD1 (5 bases). The V end was cut by 0 bases, the J end by 5 bases, with 13 bases between. This CDR3 comprises 15 residues. Germline assignment: CDR1 PRHDT and CDR2 FYEKMQ (reference sequence). CDR3 region: CASSLGLGAAETQYF. CDR3 nucleotides: TGTGCCAGCAGCTTAGGCCTTGGGGCGGCGGAGACCCAGTACTTC.

The V call is TRBV9, the J call TRBJ2-1, with D possibly TRBD2 on 7 matching bases. The CDR3 spans 16 residues. V shed 3 bases and J shed 2 bases, with 15 bases lying between them. CDR1 is SGDLS and CDR2 is YYNGEE in the germline V gene. CDR3 sequence reads: CASSGGGDTAYNEQFF. DNA for the CDR3: TGTGCCAGCAGCGGAGGGGGGGACACCGCCTACAATGAGCAGTTCTTC.

The gene calls are TRBV20-1 and TRBJ1-2; weak D call: TRBD1 (5 bases). The CDR3 sequence is 13 residues long. The V gene's germline CDR1 is DFQATT and CDR2 SNEGSKA (reference sequence). V shed 5 bases and J shed 4 bases, with 14 bases lying between them. The CDR3 nucleotides are TGCAGTGCTGTAGGGGAGGCTTTCTATGGCTACACCTTC. It is translated as CSAVGEAFYGYTF.

The V call is TRBV6-1, the J call TRBJ1-5; tentatively, D is TRBD1 (6 bases). Trimming removed 3 bases from V and 4 bases from J, with 10 bases in between. Per germline, CDR1 MNHNS and CDR2 SASEGT. The CDR3 totals 14 residues. As DNA, the CDR3 is TGTGCCAGCAGTGACCGGGGGGCTAATCAGCCCCAGCATTTT. It yields the protein CASSDRGANQPQHF.

This clonotype was seen only once. The chain uses TRBV7-8 and TRBJ2-1; D gene ambiguous. Germline lookup yields CDR1 SGHVS and CDR2 FQNEAQ. This CDR3 region has 16 residues. V dropped 1 base and J dropped 2 bases, with 12 bases sitting between them. The chain's CDR3 is CASSLGRNLAYNEQFF. The CDR3 DNA is TGTGCCAGCAGCTTAGGTCGCAATCTTGCCTACAATGAGCAGTTCTTC.

The V call is TRBV27, the J call TRBJ1-5, with 8 bases that match TRBD1. The CDR3 contains 14 residues. Losses at the gene ends were 2 bases for V and 5 bases for J; bases not matched to a gene: 2. In germline, CDR1 is MNHEY, CDR2 SMNVEV (reference sequence). CDR3 loop: CASSLGQGYQPQHF. The CDR3 DNA is TGTGCCAGCAGTTTAGGACAGGGCTATCAGCCCCAGCATTTT.

This chain joins TRBV20-1 and TRBJ1-1, with 7 nucleotides matching TRBD1. Trimming at V came to 6 bases and at J to 0 bases, leaving 10 bases not matched to a gene. This CDR3 spans 15 amino acids. Germline V gives CDR1 DFQATT, CDR2 SNEGSKA (reference sequence). The CDR3 coding sequence is TGCAGTGCCAAGACAGGGAGGATCATGAACACTGAAGCTTTCTTT. Protein sequence: CSAKTGRIMNTEAFF.

The chain joins TRBV7-9 to TRBJ1-2; D is unresolved. This CDR3 has 14 amino acids. The germline V gene encodes CDR1 SEHNR and CDR2 FQNEAQ (reference sequence). The germline V and J ends were trimmed by 5 bases and 3 bases, with 13 bases remaining between them. CDR3 nucleotide sequence: TGTGCCAGCAGCCCCGCCTGGACGGACTATGGCTACACCTTC. As protein: CASSPAWTDYGYTF.

The sample holds a few counts of this clonotype. The chain employs TRBV6-2 or TRBV6-3 and TRBJ2-7; tentatively, D is TRBD1 or TRBD2 (5 bases each). CDR1 MNHEY and CDR2 SVGEGT come from the germline V gene. The germline V and J ends were trimmed by 2 bases and 1 base, with 6 bases remaining between them. The CDR3 spans 13 residues. Here the CDR3 reads CASSYGGSYEQYF. The CDR3 DNA reads TGTGCCAGCAGTTACGGGGGATCCTACGAGCAGTACTTC.

The gene calls are TRBV29-1 and TRBJ2-7, with a tentative D call TRBD1 (5 bases). Trimming pared 2 bases from V and 5 bases from J, leaving 13 bases between. The CDR3 runs 13 residues. CDR1 and CDR2 (germline): SQVTM, ANQGSEA. The CDR3 sequence is CSVEQGSPHEQYF. The DNA of the CDR3 is TGCAGCGTTGAACAGGGTTCGCCCCACGAGCAGTACTTC.